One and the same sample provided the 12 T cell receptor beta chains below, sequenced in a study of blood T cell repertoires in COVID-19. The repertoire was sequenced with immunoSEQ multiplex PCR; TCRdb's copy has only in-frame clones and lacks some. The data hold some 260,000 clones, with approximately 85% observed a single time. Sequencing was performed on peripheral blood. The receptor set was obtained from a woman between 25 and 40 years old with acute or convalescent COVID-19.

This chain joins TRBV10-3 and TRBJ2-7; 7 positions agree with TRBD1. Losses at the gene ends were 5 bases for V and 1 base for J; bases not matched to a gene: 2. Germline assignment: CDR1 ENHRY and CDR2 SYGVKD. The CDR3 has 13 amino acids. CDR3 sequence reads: CAISKTGSYEQYF. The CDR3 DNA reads TGTGCCATCAGTAAGACAGGGTCCTACGAGCAGTACTTC.

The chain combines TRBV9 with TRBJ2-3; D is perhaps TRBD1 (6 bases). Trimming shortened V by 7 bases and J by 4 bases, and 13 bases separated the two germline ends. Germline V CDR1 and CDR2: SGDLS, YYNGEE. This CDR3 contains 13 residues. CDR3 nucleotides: TGTGCCAGCGAGGGGGACACAGCAGATACGCAGTATTTT. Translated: CASEGDTADTQYF.

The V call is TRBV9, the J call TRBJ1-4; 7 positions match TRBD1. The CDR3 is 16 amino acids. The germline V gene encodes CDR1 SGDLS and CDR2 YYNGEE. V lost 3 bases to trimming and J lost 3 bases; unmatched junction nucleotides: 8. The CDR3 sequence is CASSARQGFPNEKLFF. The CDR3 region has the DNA TGTGCCAGCAGCGCCCGACAGGGATTCCCTAATGAAAAACTGTTTTTT.

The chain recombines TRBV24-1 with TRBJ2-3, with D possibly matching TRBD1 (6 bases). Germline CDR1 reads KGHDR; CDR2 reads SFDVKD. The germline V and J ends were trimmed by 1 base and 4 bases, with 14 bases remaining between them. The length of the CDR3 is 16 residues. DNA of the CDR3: TGTGCCACCAGTGATTTTGGGGGCCGGGGCTCAGATACGCAGTATTTT. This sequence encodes CATSDFGGRGSDTQYF.

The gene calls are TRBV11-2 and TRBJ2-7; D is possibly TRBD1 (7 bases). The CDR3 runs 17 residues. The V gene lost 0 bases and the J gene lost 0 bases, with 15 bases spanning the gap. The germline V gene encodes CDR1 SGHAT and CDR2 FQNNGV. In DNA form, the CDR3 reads TGTGCCAGCAGCTTAGATCTTGGGGGGACAGTCTCCTACGAGCAGTACTTC. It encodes CASSLDLGGTVSYEQYF.

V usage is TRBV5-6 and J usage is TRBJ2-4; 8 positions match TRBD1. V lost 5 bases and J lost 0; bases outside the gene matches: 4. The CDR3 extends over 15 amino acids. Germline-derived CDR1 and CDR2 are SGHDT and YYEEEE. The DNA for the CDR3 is TGTGCCAGCAGTAGACAGGGGCTAGCCAAAAACATTCAGTACTTC. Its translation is CASSRQGLAKNIQYF.

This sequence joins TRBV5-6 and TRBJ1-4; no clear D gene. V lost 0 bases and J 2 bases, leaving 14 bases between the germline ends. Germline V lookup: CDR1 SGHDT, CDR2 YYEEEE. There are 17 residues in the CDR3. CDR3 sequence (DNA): TGTGCCAGCAGCTTGGGTCACGTCGGGAGGACTAATGAAAAACTGTTTTTT. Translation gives CASSLGHVGRTNEKLFF.

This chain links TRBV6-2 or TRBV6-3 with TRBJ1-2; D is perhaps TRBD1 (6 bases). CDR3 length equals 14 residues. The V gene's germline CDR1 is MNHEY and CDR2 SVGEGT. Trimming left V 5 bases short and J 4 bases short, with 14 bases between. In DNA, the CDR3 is TGTGCCAGCAGTCACGGGGGGGCTGGCTATGGCTACACCTTC. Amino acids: CASSHGGAGYGYTF.

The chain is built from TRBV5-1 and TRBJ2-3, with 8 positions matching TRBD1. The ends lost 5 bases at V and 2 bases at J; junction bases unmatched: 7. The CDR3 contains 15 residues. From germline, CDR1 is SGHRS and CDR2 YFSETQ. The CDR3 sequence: CASRPGQGLTDTQYF. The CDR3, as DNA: TGCGCCAGCAGACCCGGACAGGGACTCACAGATACGCAGTATTTT.

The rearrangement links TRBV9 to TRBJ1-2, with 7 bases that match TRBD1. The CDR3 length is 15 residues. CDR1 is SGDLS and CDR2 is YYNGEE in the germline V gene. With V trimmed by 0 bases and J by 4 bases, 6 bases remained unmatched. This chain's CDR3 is CASSVETGLSYGYTF. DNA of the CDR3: TGTGCCAGCAGCGTAGAGACAGGGTTATCCTATGGCTACACCTTC.

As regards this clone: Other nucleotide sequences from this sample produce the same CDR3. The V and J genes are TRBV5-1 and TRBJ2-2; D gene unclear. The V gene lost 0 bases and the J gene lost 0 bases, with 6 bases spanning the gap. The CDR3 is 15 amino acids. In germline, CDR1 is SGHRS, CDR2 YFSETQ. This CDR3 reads CASSLGAANTGELFF. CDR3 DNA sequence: TGCGCCAGCAGCTTGGGGGCTGCGAACACCGGGGAGCTGTTTTTT.

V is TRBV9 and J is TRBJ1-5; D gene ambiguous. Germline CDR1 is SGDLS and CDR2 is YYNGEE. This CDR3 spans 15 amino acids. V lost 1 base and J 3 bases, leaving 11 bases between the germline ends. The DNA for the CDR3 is TGTGCCAGCAGCGTAACCGGGTTGGACAATCAGCCCCAGCATTTT. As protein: CASSVTGLDNQPQHF.